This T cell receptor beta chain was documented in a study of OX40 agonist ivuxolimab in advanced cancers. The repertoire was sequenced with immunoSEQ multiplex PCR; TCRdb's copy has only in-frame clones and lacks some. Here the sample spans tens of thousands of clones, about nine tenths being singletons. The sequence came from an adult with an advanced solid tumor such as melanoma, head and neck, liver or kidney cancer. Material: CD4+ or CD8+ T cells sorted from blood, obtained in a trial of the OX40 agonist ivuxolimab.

In DNA form, the CDR3 reads TGCGCCAGCAGTCGGGACAGGGAAGTAGAGACCCAGTACTTC. This codes for CASSRDREVETQYF. The chain couples TRBV10-2 to TRBJ2-5, with 9 positions matching TRBD1. Germline trimming cut 5 bases from V and 4 bases from J; bases unmatched to any gene: 5. The CDR3 consists of 14 residues. Germline CDR1 WSHSY, CDR2 SAAADI.